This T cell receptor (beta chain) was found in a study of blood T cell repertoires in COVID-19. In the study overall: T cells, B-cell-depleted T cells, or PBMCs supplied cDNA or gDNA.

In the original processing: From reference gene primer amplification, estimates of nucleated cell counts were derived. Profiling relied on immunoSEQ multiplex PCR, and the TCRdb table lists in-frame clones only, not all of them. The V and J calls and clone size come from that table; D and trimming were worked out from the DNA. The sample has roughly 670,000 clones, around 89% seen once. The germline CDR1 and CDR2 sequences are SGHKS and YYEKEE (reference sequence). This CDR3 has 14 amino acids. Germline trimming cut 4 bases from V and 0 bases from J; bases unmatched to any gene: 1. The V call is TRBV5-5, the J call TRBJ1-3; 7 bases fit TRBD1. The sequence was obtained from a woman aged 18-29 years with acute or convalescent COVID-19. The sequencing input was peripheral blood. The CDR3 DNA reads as TGTGCCAGCAGCCGACAGGGCTCTGGAAACACCATATATTTT. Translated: CASSRQGSGNTIYF.